This is a list of T cell receptor beta chains from one sample in a study of T cell clones after liver transplantation. Profiling relied on immunoSEQ multiplex PCR, and the TCRdb table lists in-frame clones only, not all of them. This table holds roughly 100,000 clones, around 80% found once. Sequenced here: CD4+ T cells from blood, sampled approximately 43 months after liver transplant. These receptors were collected from a human patient who received a liver transplant. The graft donor may be the source of some T cells. CDR3s leave out the opening cysteine and the closing phenylalanine or tryptophan.

v_gene	j_gene	CDR3aa
TRBV30	TRBJ2-3	AWTREANTQY
TRBV18	TRBJ1-1	ASSPSGQGYTEAF
TRBV30	TRBJ2-3	ACRQHRGSTDTQY
TRBV5-1	TRBJ1-5	ASSLAGTGFEPQH
TRBV2	TRBJ2-7	ASRGQQLAGVREQY
TRBV9	TRBJ2-3	ASSDSSGRTDTQY
TRBV5-1	TRBJ2-2	ASSLGSTLGGELF
TRBV30	TRBJ2-5	ACDRGGETQY
TRBV9	TRBJ1-4	ASSPALERNEKLF
TRBV11-3	TRBJ1-3	ASSSGEGNTIY
TRBV5-6	TRBJ1-2	ASSFLYRQDYGYT
TRBV6-5	TRBJ1-1	ASTDPSTRGAF
TRBV12-5	TRBJ1-1	ASGLRGNTEAF
TRBV7-9	TRBJ1-2	ASSRLEEISGYT
TRBV19	TRBJ1-5	ASSIRQGASNQPQH
TRBV7-9	TRBJ1-3	ASSLWGQGSGNTIY
TRBV6-6	TRBJ1-5	ASSYSGVRGHQPQH
TRBV27	TRBJ1-1	ASTRGRGTEAF
TRBV5-1	TRBJ2-2	ASSSGTGDGGELF
TRBV29-1	TRBJ1-2	SVGGTANYGYT
TRBV5-1	TRBJ1-1	ASRSYYMNTEAF
TRBV9	TRBJ2-2	ASRKPPNTGELF
TRBV5-1	TRBJ1-4	ASSPTGLTNEKLF
TRBV2	TRBJ1-4	ASSEVRGSEKLF
TRBV7-7	TRBJ2-7	ASSLGAGSKYEQY
TRBV7-2	TRBJ2-7	ASSLGVAGSGSSYEQY
TRBV30	TRBJ1-2	AWQRGPTNYGYT
TRBV5-4	TRBJ2-5	ASSVRQGEETQY
TRBV7-2	TRBJ2-5	ASSPYRVETQY
TRBV13	TRBJ1-1	ASSFNTEAF
TRBV30	TRBJ2-7	AWNEYGGAVEQY
TRBV7-2	TRBJ1-6	ASSLDSITSYNSPLH
TRBV28	TRBJ2-1	ASSLSRRVGNNEQF
TRBV5-6	TRBJ1-2	ASSLAFPGTGDLGYT
TRBV30	TRBJ2-7	AWSNHEQY
TRBV30	TRBJ2-7	AWSVGRTGTSYEQY
TRBV5-4	TRBJ2-1	ASSSTGRGPPGGEQF
TRBV7-9	TRBJ1-1	ASSHGQGLNTEAF
TRBV25-1	TRBJ2-1	ASSELVSGRSSYNEQF
TRBV7-9	TRBJ1-1	ASSLAEAHGVAF
TRBV28	TRBJ2-4	ASSQDRSLAKNIQY
TRBV18	TRBJ2-5	ASSPRQIAQETQY
TRBV18	TRBJ2-3	ASSPQNAQGGDTQY
TRBV9	TRBJ1-4	ASSVGGQDNEKLF
TRBV6-5	TRBJ2-5	ASRRLAGQETQY
TRBV30	TRBJ2-5	AWSWGQGGGTQY
TRBV2	TRBJ1-1	ASLRTGATEAF
TRBV7-3	TRBJ1-1	ASPFSPPLRNTEAF
TRBV5-1	TRBJ1-3	ASSTDKSSGNTIY
TRBV7-7	TRBJ2-7	ASSPGQGAGEQY
TRBV2	TRBJ2-2	ASSESGGTGELF
TRBV28	TRBJ1-3	ASTTNRGNTIY
TRBV7-3	TRBJ1-2	ASSPGTGGRIRYGYT